The T cell receptor (beta chain) described here comes from a study of cytomegalovirus exposure and HLA in healthy donors. PCR used 60 Vbeta primers and 13 Jbeta primers. TCRdb keeps only in-frame clones here, not all; method: immunoSEQ multiplex PCR. The sample shows around 230,000 clones, 78% of them seen only once. Per the germline V gene, CDR1 is MGHRA and CDR2 is YSYEKL. This CDR3 comprises 16 residues. V shed 2 bases and J 0 bases; nucleotides not matched to a gene: 5. Whole-study findings and limits: Per a prior analysis, the majority of TCR beta V segments were productive roughly 87% or roughly 30% of the time. Common viral pathogens seemed, in a later analysis, to connect with several of the most significant clusters. A later analysis linked a missense variant in DCLRE1C to the trimming of TCR beta V and J genes.

Remarks on this clone: No antigen is known for it.

This TCR came from a boy between 10 and 17 years old in good health and CMV-seronegative. The V and J genes are TRBV4-1 and TRBJ2-3; 7 nucleotides line up with TRBD1. The sample consisted of PBMCs. The CDR3 loop is CASSQRGQRSTDTQYF. CDR3 sequence (DNA): TGCGCCAGCAGCCAACGGGGACAGAGAAGCACAGATACGCAGTATTTT.